This T cell receptor (beta chain) was identified in a study of read filtering for tumor transcriptome and immune sequencing. Study information: DNase treatment preceded whole-transcriptome library preparation. Study-wide findings and caveats: Roughly four fifths of IR-seq clonotypes had one read, totaling 3% to 4% of reads; RNA-seq: 74.6% and 44.6%.

The library was built from 400 ng RNA with molecular barcoded adaptors for alpha/delta and beta/gamma chains. TCRdb reanalysed the reads using MiXCR and keeps one entry per CDR3 protein. The table shows 40,000 or so distinct CDR3 sequences, with roughly 15% occurring only once. This clonotype showed up just a few times. Its target is unknown. V was clipped by 5 bases and J by 5 bases, with 25 bases between them. The CDR3 consists of 17 residues. Germline V gene data show CDR1 as GTSNPN and CDR2 as SVGIG (reference sequence). This receptor was obtained from a donor at least 40 years old with multiple myeloma. Sequenced sample: a population of CD138-negative cells sorted from bone marrow. The rearrangement uses TRBV30 and TRBJ1-5; D is undetermined. For the CDR3, the DNA is TGTGCCTGGCCCATGCCGAGAATTAAATTGGGATATCAGCCCCAGCATTTT. Translated, it gives CAWPMPRIKLGYQPQHF.